A single sample gave rise to the 15 T cell receptor beta chains below, sequenced in a study of response to subunit inactivated influenza vaccine. Each CDR3 protein is one row after TCRdb ran MiXCR on the RT-PCR reads. The sample shows around 530,000 distinct CDR3 sequences, 12% of them seen only once. This specimen was PBMCs from blood, taken on the day of vaccination. The source is a man aged 45-60 years who received an inactivated influenza vaccine.

This chain joins TRBV6-1 and TRBJ2-1; 7 positions match TRBD1. The junction had 9 bases not matched to a gene; V was cut back by 6 bases and J by 13 bases. From germline, CDR1 is MNHNS and CDR2 SASEGT. The CDR3 is 12 residues long. CDR3 in amino acids: CASSGDRRNQFF. The CDR3 DNA follows: TGTGCCAGCAGCGGGGACAGAAGAAACCAGTTCTTC.

Many counts were recorded for this clonotype. The chain carries TRBV29-1 and TRBJ2-7; 8 nucleotides match TRBD1. Germline V CDR1 and CDR2: SQVTM, ANQGSEA. The CDR3 contains 15 residues. V was pared by 0 bases and J by 1 base, with 5 bases of the junction left unmatched. CDR3 DNA: TGCAGCGTTGAAGATCGGGACAGGCCGTCCTACGAGCAGTACTTC. It encodes CSVEDRDRPSYEQYF.

This clonotype was counted between two and nine times. V and J are TRBV10-3 and TRBJ2-7; 7 positions agree with TRBD1. The CDR3 spans 17 residues. CDR1 and CDR2 (germline): ENHRY, SYGVKD. The ends lost 6 bases at V and 0 bases at J; junction bases unmatched: 14. The CDR3 is CAIRVSRTGASSYEQYF. The CDR3 nucleotides are TGTGCCATCAGAGTGAGTCGGACAGGCGCGAGCTCCTACGAGCAGTACTTC.

There are a few counts of this clonotype. This chain connects TRBV10-3 to TRBJ1-1, with D hard to call. The V end was cut by 3 bases, the J end by 4 bases, with 15 bases between. Germline V CDR1 and CDR2: ENHRY, SYGVKD. The CDR3 runs to 15 residues. CDR3 residues: CAISDPGRIGTEAFF. CDR3 coding DNA: TGTGCCATCAGTGACCCAGGACGGATTGGCACTGAAGCTTTCTTT.

The chain is built from TRBV12-5 and TRBJ2-1; no reliable D call. CDR1 LGHNT and CDR2 FRNRAP come from the germline V gene. V was clipped by 0 bases and J by 10 bases, with 10 bases between them. This CDR3 has 13 amino acids. The CDR3 sequence: CASGLVPPGEQFF. The CDR3 region has the DNA TGTGCTAGTGGTTTGGTTCCCCCCGGGGAGCAGTTCTTC.

The V gene is TRBV7-9, the J gene TRBJ2-5; D ambiguous. The V gene's germline CDR1 is SEHNR and CDR2 FQNEAQ (reference sequence). The V end was cut by 0 bases, the J end by 4 bases, with 15 bases between. The CDR3 totals 16 residues. The CDR3 DNA reads as TGTGCCAGCAGCTTAGCGACCGGACGCCACGGAGAGACCCAGTACTTC. Encoded protein: CASSLATGRHGETQYF.

This clonotype was recorded a few times. Just one base apart from a much larger clone, this may be a read error. This chain joins TRBV6-2 or TRBV6-3 and TRBJ2-7, with D tentatively TRBD1 or TRBD2 (7 bases each). V shed 5 bases and J shed 5 bases, with 16 bases lying between them. This CDR3 spans 14 amino acids. The V gene's germline CDR1 is MNHEY and CDR2 SVGEGT. The CDR3 DNA reads TGTGCCAGCAGTAACCGACAGGGAGGGGACGAGCAGTACTTC. It encodes CASSNRQGGDEQYF.

The V and J genes are TRBV14 and TRBJ2-2; tentatively, D is TRBD2 (6 bases). V dropped 4 bases and J dropped 4 bases, with 10 bases sitting between them. CDR1 and CDR2 (germline): SGHDN, FVKESK. The CDR3 length is 14 residues. CDR3 protein: CASSRRVGTGELFF. The CDR3 DNA follows: TGTGCCAGCAGCCGGAGGGTAGGCACCGGGGAGCTGTTTTTT.

This clonotype was observed many times. The V gene is TRBV5-6, the J gene TRBJ2-2, with D possibly TRBD2 on 6 matching bases. The germline V and J ends were trimmed by 2 bases and 3 bases, with 14 bases remaining between them. The CDR3 totals 16 residues. Per the germline V gene, CDR1 is SGHDT and CDR2 is YYEEEE. This CDR3 is CASSFSEGTDTGELFF. The CDR3 DNA reads as TGTGCCAGCAGCTTCTCGGAGGGGACCGACACCGGGGAGCTGTTTTTT.

The chain employs TRBV20-1 and TRBJ2-1, with D hard to call. This CDR3 is 14 amino acids long. The V gene's germline CDR1 is DFQATT and CDR2 SNEGSKA (reference sequence). Trimming shortened V by 2 bases and J by 3 bases, and 11 bases separated the two germline ends. As DNA, the CDR3 is TGCAGTGCTAGAAGGTGGGAATTCTACAATGAGCAGTTCTTC. It specifies CSARRWEFYNEQFF.

This clonotype was seen a handful of times. This chain connects TRBV28 to TRBJ1-5; unclear D gene. The germline V gene encodes CDR1 MDHEN and CDR2 SYDVKM. Trimming shortened V by 2 bases and J by 6 bases, and 11 bases separated the two germline ends. CDR3 length: 14 amino acids. The CDR3 loop reads CASSLDSDFQPQHF. CDR3 DNA: TGTGCCAGCAGTTTAGACTCGGACTTTCAGCCCCAGCATTTT.

The genes are TRBV6-2 or TRBV6-3 and TRBJ2-7; D perhaps matches TRBD1 (5 bases). Germline V lookup: CDR1 MNHEY, CDR2 SVGEGT. This CDR3 spans 15 amino acids. V lost 5 bases and J 2 bases, leaving 16 bases between the germline ends. For the CDR3, the DNA is TGTGCCAGCAGTCACCAGACAGTCCATACCTACGAGCAGTACTTC. This sequence encodes CASSHQTVHTYEQYF.

This clonotype was recorded a few times. This rearrangement joins TRBV5-1 to TRBJ1-3; D remains unclear. The CDR3 is 15 residues long. V was clipped by 0 bases and J by 3 bases, with 10 bases between them. Germline V gene sequence: CDR1 SGHRS, CDR2 YFSETQ. CDR3 coding DNA: TGCGCCAGCAGCTTGGAAGGTGGTTTTGGAAACACCATATATTTT. It encodes CASSLEGGFGNTIYF.

This clonotype appeared many times. The chain uses TRBV20-1 and TRBJ2-7, with 8 nucleotides matching TRBD2. CDR3 size: 14 residues. The V and J ends lost 2 bases and 0 bases, in that order; junction bases with no gene match: 3. In germline, CDR1 is DFQATT, CDR2 SNEGSKA (reference sequence). CDR3 DNA: TGCAGTGCTAGACCTGGGACTAGCTCCTACGAGCAGTACTTC. Translation gives CSARPGTSSYEQYF.

This clonotype was counted only a few times. The V call is TRBV29-1, the J call TRBJ2-1; TRBD2 agrees at 7 bases. CDR1 and CDR2 (germline): SQVTM, ANQGSEA. This CDR3 comprises 14 residues. V lost 1 base and J lost 10; bases outside the gene matches: 10. In DNA form, the CDR3 reads TGCAGCGTTGAAGGGAACCTTTGGCGGGAGGAGCAGTTCTTC. This codes for CSVEGNLWREEQFF.